What follows describes a single TCR beta chain. Only one count was recorded for this clone. The antigen this receptor binds is unknown. Base quality data are lacking; no much larger clone is found one base away. This record comes from a study of cytomegalovirus exposure and HLA in healthy donors (dated by TCRdb to about 2017). Turning to the overall study: In an earlier analysis of under 600 of the donors, less than 350 Gb of sequence data and approximately 100 million unique TCR beta sequences from about 179 million T cells were reported. To predict cytomegalovirus infection status, the study brought together high-throughput TCR immunosequencing, statistical association of individual TCRs with disease status, and machine learning. An early release that covered 640 HLA-typed donors contained about 300 gigabases of sequencing data and tens of millions of unique TCR sequences. To study patterns of TCR occurrence, a later analysis re-analyzed previously published TCR beta repertoires from more than 550 donors and added high-resolution HLA genotyping. Donor age, sex, ethnicity and CMV serostatus were compiled together with the repertoire data. In a later genetic analysis, genome-wide SNP genotypes for about 55% of the 666 donors were used, and that subset was treated as a discovery cohort. The T cell repertoires of 670 or so subjects were profiled by immunosequencing and related to cytomegalovirus serostatus. Class I and class II HLA loci were covered by the typing at four-digit resolution. The later analysis used no new phenotypic data to find candidate immune exposures, relying instead on TCR beta sequences and their occurrence across donors. The aim of the study was to test whether cataloging public T cell receptors could identify signatures of past pathogen exposure. A separate validation cohort of roughly 110 different subjects was used in addition to the roughly 640-subject first cohort. Across 300 to 500 genotyped donors of the cohort, an average of roughly 200,000 unique TCR beta nucleotide sequences per donor were sequenced, and around 20% of those sequences were non-productive. Several DR-DQ haplotypes were handled as single units for association and clustering because linkage in the cohort was strong. All discovery cohort repertoires had been generated using a single sequencing platform. The number of typed donors differed by locus: about 620-630 for A, B, C, DRB1 and DQB1; 522 for DQA1; around 610 for DPA1; and about 470 for DPB1. An earlier analysis of fewer than 700 of the donors applied high-throughput TCR beta sequencing to assess whether each TCR beta V gene segment acted as functional or pseudogenic. Of the roughly 410 genotyped donors, approximately 80% were placed in the genetic ancestry cluster associated with self-reported Caucasian donors.

The cohort comprised fewer than 750 healthy bone marrow donors. All cohort members were sampled while nominally healthy, although unrecorded immune exposures were likely present. The donor tested CMV seronegative, placing the donor among the 350 or so seronegative members of the cohort. Each donor provided a peripheral blood sample, and peripheral blood mononuclear cells were used for TCR beta sequencing. Genomic DNA extraction from the blood cell samples was performed with the Qiagen DNeasy Blood Extraction Kit. Libraries were made using the immunoSEQ multiplex PCR assay. For the multiplex PCR, a mixture combining 60 forward primers for TCR Vbeta segments and 13 reverse primers for TCR Jbeta segments was used. A multiplex PCR assay on genomic DNA amplified the CDR3 region of rearranged TCR beta genes. On the Illumina HiSeq System, the amplified TCR beta libraries were sequenced as 87-base-pair reads. In the source study's methods: Across the 500 to 850 repertoires, a later analysis counted 75 million to 90 million unique TCR beta chains, 9.5 million to 12 million of which were shared by at least two donors. Raw reads were error-corrected and collapsed into unique sequences with a nearest-neighbor algorithm that merged closely related sequences to remove PCR and sequencing errors. To assign V, D and J gene segments, CDR3 sequences were aligned to IMGT reference sequences. Each retained sequence needed at least a six-nucleotide match to both a V gene segment and a J gene segment. Rearrangements were called productive when the CDR3 lacked stop codons and stayed in frame with V and J; all others were non-productive. CDR3 was defined according to IMGT convention as the region running from the second conserved V-encoded cysteine to the conserved J-encoded phenylalanine. The earlier analysis of some 580 of the donors excluded any sequence lacking an unambiguous match to a single V gene segment. An earlier analysis of several hundred of the donors called V segments functional above 56.7% productive rearrangements and segregating when the between-donor standard deviation exceeded 5%. A statistical classification framework was developed to diagnose cytomegalovirus status using the catalog of TCR beta chain sequences. V and J gene assignment, in a later analysis, came from comparing TCR nucleotide sequences with IMGT/GENE-DB human TR gene sequences. The TCRdist pipeline was used in a later analysis to assign CDR3 sequences and most-parsimonious VDJ recombination scenarios. In a later analysis, every TCR beta chain was defined by the combination of its CDR3 amino acid sequence and its V-gene family, and reads without a unique V-gene family were dropped. In a later analysis, several hundred highly shared, low-generation-probability nucleotide sequences were removed to address suspected cross-contamination and a sequencing artifact. For each public chain, a later analysis derived a clonal expansion index from normalized ranks of inferred template counts within each repertoire. In a later analysis, generation probabilities were computed using a VDJ recombination model fitted to out-of-frame rearrangements, and the results were checked against IGoR. In a later analysis, TCR-TCR, TCR-HLA and TCR-CMV co-occurrence was scored with hypergeometric tests, and a repertoire-size bias correction was applied to TCR pairs. To estimate false discovery rates, a later analysis permuted the HLA or CMV assignments 20 times. In a later analysis, co-occurring TCRs were grouped using DBSCAN, and TCRdist sequence similarity was added for clustering within HLA-allele-positive subsets. For co-occurrence clustering, repertoires with fewer than 30,000 or more than 120,000 public chains were excluded, along with roughly five repertoires with anomalous nucleotide sharing. In TCRdb, the immuneACCESS table is reduced to in-frame sequences with V and J assigned. These tables do not hold every clone; where another copy was compared, an unresolved V gene accounts for under half, and the others remain unexplained. V and J calls and clone size are those listed in that table; D and trimming were worked out from the DNA. The table for this sample lists about 140,000 clones; 73% of them were counted only once. The ten largest clones represent 1% to 1.5% of the sample.

CDR1 and CDR2 were assigned from the germline V gene as SGDLS and YYNGEE. V has 0 bases trimmed and J has 4 bases trimmed; junction bases matching no gene number 3. The CDR3 numbers 16 residues from cysteine through phenylalanine. The kept DNA is CDR3 alone, 48 bases in frame from the first base. Summary of the overall study and its limitations: In the study, around 150 TCR beta chains were listed as associated with cytomegalovirus. A cluster of highly shared sequence variants was judged likely to be a technical artifact of the sequencing pipeline. Sequencing depth was assumed to be roughly uniform across donors in the presence/absence analyses, though that assumption may not hold. Linkage disequilibrium might explain the correlated functional status among segregating V segments, but an unknown experimental factor could not be excluded. Three of the identified cytomegalovirus-associated TCR beta chains were confirmed in vitro to be specific for cytomegalovirus antigens. According to the authors, the approach could potentially be generalized to other disease states and immunological phenotypes. Some IMGT-functional V segments, including TRBV6-2 and TRBV6-3, could not be distinguished by the 87-base-pair reads and were therefore excluded. Across donors, most TCR sequences were observed very rarely, whereas some public TCRs were present in many individuals. Because HLA typing was missing for some donors at each locus, association tests included only the typed subset. According to a later genetic analysis, donors in an Asian-associated ancestry cluster had fewer N-insertions in productive TCRs than the approximately 710-donor mean. In an earlier analysis of approximately 600 of the donors, most TCR beta V segments were observed in productive rearrangements about 90% or about 30% of the time, broadly matching IMGT annotations. A further reported finding was that TCR beta sequences accurately predicted the HLA-A and HLA-B alleles for most subjects in the first cohort. V-gene and J-gene trimming of TCR beta chains was associated with a missense DCLRE1C variant in a later genetic analysis, and the association was replicated in an independent cohort. A later analysis found that HLA-associated TCR beta chains were more clonally expanded and had lower generation probabilities than equally common non-associated chains. When HLA alleles, especially DR and DQ, strongly co-occurred, TCR associations were difficult to assign to individual alleles. Most CMV-associated TCR beta chains appeared to be HLA-restricted in a later analysis, and the HLA associations seemed to be driven largely by CMV exposure. Some 15 rarely observed V segments, including chromosome 9 orphons, were excluded from the earlier analysis of several hundred of the donors because counts were too low. Cytomegalovirus status was reported to be diagnosed by the classifier with high specificity and sensitivity in both the original and validation cohorts. Several of the top co-occurrence clusters appeared to be linked to parvovirus B19, influenza, CMV and Epstein-Barr virus, according to a later analysis. At a false discovery rate of 0.05, a later analysis linked around 17,000 TCR beta sequences to specific HLA alleles. CMV serostatus was the only immune exposure information available for the cohort. This cohort had only TCR beta chains sequenced, and the lack of alpha or paired-chain data limited which features could be detected. According to a later analysis, TCR association rates differed among HLA loci, with DRB1 alleles showing the most associated TCRs and HLA-C alleles showing the fewest.

The TCR comes from a woman aged 35 to 49 in good health and CMV-seronegative. The material sequenced was PBMCs. This chain joins TRBV9 to TRBJ2-2; 10 bases in the middle match TRBD2. The bases are TGTGCCAGCAGCGTAGTAAGCGGGGGGGCCACCGGGGAGCTGTTTTTT. Its product reads: CASSVVSGGATGELFF. The CDR3 plus the reference TRBV9 and TRBJ2-2 genes for the other parts give the full variable domain: DSGVTQTPKHLITATGQRVTLRCSPRSGDLSVYWYQQSLDQGLQFLIQYYNGEERAKGNILERFSAQQFPDLHSELNLSSLELGDSALYFCASSVVSGGATGELFFGEGSRLTVL.